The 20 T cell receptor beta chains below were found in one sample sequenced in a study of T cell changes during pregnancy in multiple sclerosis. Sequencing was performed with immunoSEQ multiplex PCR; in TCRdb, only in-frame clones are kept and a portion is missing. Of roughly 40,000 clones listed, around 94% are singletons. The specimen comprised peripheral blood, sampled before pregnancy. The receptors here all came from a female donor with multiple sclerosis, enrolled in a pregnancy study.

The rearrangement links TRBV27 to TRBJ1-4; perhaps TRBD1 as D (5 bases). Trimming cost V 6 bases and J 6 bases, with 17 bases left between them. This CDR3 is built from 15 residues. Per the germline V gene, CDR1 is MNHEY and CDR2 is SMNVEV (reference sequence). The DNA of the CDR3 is TGTGCCAGCAGCCTGGGGTGGCAGGGCTATGAAAAACTGTTTTTT. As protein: CASSLGWQGYEKLFF.

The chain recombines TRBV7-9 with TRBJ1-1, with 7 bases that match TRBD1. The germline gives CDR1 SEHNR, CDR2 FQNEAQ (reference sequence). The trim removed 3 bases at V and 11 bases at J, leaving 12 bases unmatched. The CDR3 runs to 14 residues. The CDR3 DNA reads TGTGCCAGCAGCTTGGGACAGCTACTCCTGAAGGCTTTCTTT. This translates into CASSLGQLLLKAFF.

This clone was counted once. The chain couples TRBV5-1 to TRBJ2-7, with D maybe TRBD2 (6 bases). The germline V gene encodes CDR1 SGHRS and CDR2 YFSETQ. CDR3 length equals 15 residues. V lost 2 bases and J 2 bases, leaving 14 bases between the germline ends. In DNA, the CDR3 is TGCGCCAGCAGCTTAGGGTCTAGCGCTCCCTACGAGCAGTACTTC. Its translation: CASSLGSSAPYEQYF. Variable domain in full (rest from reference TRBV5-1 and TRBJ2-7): KAGVTQTPRYLIKTRGQQVTLSCSPISGHRSVSWYQQTPGQGLQFLFEYFSETQRNKGNFPGRFSGRQFSNSRSEMNVSTLELGDSALYLCASSLGSSAPYEQYFGPGTRLTVT.

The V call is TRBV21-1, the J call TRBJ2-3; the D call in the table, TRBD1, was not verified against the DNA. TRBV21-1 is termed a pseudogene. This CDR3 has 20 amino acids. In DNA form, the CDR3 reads TGTGCCAGCAGCACCCCGGGACAGGGGGCATGGGAATCTAGCACAGATACGCAGTATTTT. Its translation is CASSTPGQGAWESSTDTQYF.

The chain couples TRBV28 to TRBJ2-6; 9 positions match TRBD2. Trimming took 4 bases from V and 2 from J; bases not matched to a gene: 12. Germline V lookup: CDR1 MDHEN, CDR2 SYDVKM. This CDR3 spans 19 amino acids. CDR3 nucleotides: TGTGCCAGCAGTTACCAGCGGGAGGTAAGCTCTGCTGGGGCCAACGTCCTGACTTTC. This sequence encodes CASSYQREVSSAGANVLTF.

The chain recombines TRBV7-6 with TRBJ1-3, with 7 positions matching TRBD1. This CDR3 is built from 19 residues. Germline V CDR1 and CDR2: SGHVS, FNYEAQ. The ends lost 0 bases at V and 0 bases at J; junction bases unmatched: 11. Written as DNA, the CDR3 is TGTGCCAGCAGCTTAGCAGCGACAGGGAGGAGGGGCTCTGGAAACACCATATATTTT. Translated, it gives CASSLAATGRRGSGNTIYF.

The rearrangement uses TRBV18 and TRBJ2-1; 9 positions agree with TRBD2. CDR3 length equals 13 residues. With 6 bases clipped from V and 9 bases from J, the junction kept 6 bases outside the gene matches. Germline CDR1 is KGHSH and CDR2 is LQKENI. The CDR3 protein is CASSERLAVEQFF. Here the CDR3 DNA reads TGTGCCAGCTCGGAAAGACTAGCGGTTGAGCAGTTCTTC.

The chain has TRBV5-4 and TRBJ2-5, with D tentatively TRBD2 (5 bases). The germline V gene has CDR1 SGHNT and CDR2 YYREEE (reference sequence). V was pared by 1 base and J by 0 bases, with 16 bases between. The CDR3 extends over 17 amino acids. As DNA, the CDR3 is TGTGCCAGCAGCTTGAAGGGTTCCGGCGGGTACCAAGAGACCCAGTACTTC. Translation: CASSLKGSGGYQETQYF. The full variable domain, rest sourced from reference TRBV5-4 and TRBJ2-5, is ETGVTQSPTHLIKTRGQQVTLRCSSQSGHNTVSWYQQALGQGPQFIFQYYREEENGRGNFPPRFSGLQFPNYSSELNVNALELDDSALYLCASSLKGSGGYQETQYFGPGTRLLVL.

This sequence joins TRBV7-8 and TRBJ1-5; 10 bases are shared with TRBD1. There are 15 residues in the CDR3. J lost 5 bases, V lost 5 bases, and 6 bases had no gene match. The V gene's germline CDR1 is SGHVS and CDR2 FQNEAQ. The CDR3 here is CASSARTGGDQPQHF. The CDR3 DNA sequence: TGTGCCAGCAGCGCTAGGACAGGGGGTGATCAGCCCCAGCATTTT.

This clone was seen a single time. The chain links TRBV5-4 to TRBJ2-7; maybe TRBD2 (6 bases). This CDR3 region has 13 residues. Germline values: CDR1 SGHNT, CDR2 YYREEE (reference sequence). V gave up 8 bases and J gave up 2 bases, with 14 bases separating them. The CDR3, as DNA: TGTGCCAGTACTCACAGGACTACCTACGAGCAGTACTTC. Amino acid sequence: CASTHRTTYEQYF.

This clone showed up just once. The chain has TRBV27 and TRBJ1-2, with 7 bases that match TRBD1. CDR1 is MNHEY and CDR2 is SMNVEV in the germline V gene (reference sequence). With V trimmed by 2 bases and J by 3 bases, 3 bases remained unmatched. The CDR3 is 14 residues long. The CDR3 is CASSLRQGDYGYTF. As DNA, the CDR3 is TGTGCCAGCAGTTTACGACAGGGAGACTATGGCTACACCTTC.

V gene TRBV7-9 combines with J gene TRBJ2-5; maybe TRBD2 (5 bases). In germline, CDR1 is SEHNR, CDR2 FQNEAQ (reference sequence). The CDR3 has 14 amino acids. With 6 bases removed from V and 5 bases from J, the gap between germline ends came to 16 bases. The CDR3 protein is CASSLTRGRETQYF. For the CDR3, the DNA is TGTGCCAGCAGTCTAACACGGGGTAGGGAGACCCAGTACTTC. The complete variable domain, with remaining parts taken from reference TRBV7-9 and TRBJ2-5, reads DTGVSQNPRHKITKRGQNVTFRCDPISEHNRLYWYRQTLGQGPEFLTYFQNEAQLEKSRLLSDRFSAERPKGSFSTLEIQRTEQGDSAMYLCASSLTRGRETQYFGPGTRLLVL.

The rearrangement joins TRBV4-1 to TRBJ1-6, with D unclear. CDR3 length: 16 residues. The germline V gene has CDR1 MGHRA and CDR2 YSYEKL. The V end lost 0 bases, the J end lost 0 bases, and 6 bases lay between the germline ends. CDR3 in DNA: TGCGCCAGCAGCCAAGAACAGTTCTCCTATAATTCACCCCTCCACTTT. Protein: CASSQEQFSYNSPLHF.

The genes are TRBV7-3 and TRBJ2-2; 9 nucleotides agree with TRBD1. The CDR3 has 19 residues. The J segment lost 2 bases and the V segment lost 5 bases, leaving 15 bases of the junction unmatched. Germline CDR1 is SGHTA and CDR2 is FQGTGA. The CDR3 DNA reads TGTGCCAGCAGCCCAAGTCCCGGGACAGGGTCAGTAAACACCGGGGAGCTGTTTTTT. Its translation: CASSPSPGTGSVNTGELFF.

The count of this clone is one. The CDR3 here is CASSWQGERNEQFF. The CDR3 region has the DNA TGTGCCAGCAGTTGGCAGGGGGAAAGGAATGAGCAGTTCTTC. The chain couples TRBV6-5 to TRBJ2-1, with 7 bases matching TRBD1. There are 14 residues in the CDR3. Per the germline V gene, CDR1 is MNHEY and CDR2 is SVGAGI. V lost 4 bases and J lost 7; bases outside the gene matches: 7.

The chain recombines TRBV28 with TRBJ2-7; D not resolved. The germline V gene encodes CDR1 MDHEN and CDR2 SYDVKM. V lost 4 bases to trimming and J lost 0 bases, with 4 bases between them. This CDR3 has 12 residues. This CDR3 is CASSSFSYEQYF. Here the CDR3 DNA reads TGTGCCAGCAGTTCTTTCTCCTACGAGCAGTACTTC. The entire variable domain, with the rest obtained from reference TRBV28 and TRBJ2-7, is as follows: DVKVTQSSRYLVKRTGEKVFLECVQDMDHENMFWYRQDPGLGLRLIYFSYDVKMKEKGDIPEGYSVSREKKERFSLILESASTNQTSMYLCASSSFSYEQYFGPGTRLTVT.

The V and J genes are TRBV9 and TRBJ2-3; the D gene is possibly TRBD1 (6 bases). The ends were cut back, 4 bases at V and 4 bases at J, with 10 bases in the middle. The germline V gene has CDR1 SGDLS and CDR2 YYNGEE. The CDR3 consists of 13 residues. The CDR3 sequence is CASSQTGPDTQYF. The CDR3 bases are TGTGCCAGCAGCCAGACAGGACCAGATACGCAGTATTTT.

Written as DNA, the CDR3 is TGTGCCAGCATTCTCACAGCTGAAGCTTTCTTT. As protein: CASILTAEAFF. The chain has TRBV2 and TRBJ1-1; D call uncertain. The CDR3 sequence is 11 residues long. Germline CDR1 is SNHLY and CDR2 is FYNNEI. The V end lost 7 bases, the J end lost 6 bases, and 9 bases lay between the germline ends.

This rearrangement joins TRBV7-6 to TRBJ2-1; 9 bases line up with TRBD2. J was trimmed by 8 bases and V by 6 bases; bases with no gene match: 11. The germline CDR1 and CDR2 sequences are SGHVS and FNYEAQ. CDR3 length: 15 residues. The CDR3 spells CASSRGGAGGDEQFF. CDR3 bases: TGTGCCAGCAGTCGCGGGGGGGCCGGGGGGGATGAGCAGTTCTTC.

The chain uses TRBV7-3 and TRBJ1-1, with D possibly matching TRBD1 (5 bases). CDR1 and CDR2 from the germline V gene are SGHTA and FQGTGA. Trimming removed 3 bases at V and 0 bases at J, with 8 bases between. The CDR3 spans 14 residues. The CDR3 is CASSFARVNTEAFF. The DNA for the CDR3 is TGTGCCAGCAGCTTCGCCAGGGTGAACACTGAAGCTTTCTTT.